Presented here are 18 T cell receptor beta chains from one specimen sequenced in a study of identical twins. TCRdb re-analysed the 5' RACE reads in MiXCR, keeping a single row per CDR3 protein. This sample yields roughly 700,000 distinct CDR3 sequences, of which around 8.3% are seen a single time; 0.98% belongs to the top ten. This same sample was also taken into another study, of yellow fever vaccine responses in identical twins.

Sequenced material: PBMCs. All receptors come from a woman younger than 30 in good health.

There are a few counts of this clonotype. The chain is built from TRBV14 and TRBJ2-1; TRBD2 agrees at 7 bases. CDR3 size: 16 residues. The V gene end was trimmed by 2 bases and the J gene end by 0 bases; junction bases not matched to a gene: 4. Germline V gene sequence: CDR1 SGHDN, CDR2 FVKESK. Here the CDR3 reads CASSQLRGSSYNEQFF. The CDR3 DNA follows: TGTGCCAGCAGCCAATTGCGCGGGAGCTCCTACAATGAGCAGTTCTTC. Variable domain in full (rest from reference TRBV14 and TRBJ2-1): EAGVTQFPSHSVIEKGQTVTLRCDPISGHDNLYWYRRVMGKEIKFLLHFVKESKQDESGMPNNRFLAERTGGTYSTLKVQPAELEDSGVYFCASSQLRGSSYNEQFFGPGTRLTVL.

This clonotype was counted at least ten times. CDR3 sequence (DNA): TGTGCCAGCAGCTTGACAGGGGTCACCGGGGAGCTGTTTTTT. Its translation: CASSLTGVTGELFF. The chain links TRBV5-6 to TRBJ2-2, with 7 bases aligning to TRBD1. Germline V lookup: CDR1 SGHDT, CDR2 YYEEEE. The junction had 1 base not matched to a gene; V was cut back by 1 base and J by 4 bases. This CDR3 is built from 14 residues.

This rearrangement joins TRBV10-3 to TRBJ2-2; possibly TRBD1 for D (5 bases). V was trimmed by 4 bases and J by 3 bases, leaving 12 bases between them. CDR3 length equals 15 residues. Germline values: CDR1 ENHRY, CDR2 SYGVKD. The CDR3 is CAISAQIQDTGELFF. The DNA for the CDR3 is TGTGCCATCAGTGCCCAGATACAGGACACCGGGGAGCTGTTTTTT.

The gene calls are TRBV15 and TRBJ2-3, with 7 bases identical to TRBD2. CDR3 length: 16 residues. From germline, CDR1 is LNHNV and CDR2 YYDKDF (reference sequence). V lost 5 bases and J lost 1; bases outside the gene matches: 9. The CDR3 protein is CATSSRPGLGTDTQYF. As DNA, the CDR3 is TGTGCCACCAGCTCCCGCCCCGGACTAGGCACAGATACGCAGTATTTT.

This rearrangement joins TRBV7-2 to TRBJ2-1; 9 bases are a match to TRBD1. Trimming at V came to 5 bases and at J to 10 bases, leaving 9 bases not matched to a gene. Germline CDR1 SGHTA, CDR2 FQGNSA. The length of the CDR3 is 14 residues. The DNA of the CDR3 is TGTGCCAGCAGCCCGGGACAGGGTTCTCGGGAGCAGTTCTTC. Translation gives CASSPGQGSREQFF.

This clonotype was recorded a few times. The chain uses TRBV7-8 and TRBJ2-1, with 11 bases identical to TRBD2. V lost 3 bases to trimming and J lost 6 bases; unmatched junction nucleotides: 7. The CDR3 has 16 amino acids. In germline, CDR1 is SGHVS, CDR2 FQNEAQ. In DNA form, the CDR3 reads TGTGCCAGCAGCTTGCCTAGCGGGAGGTCGACCAATGAGCAGTTCTTC. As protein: CASSLPSGRSTNEQFF.

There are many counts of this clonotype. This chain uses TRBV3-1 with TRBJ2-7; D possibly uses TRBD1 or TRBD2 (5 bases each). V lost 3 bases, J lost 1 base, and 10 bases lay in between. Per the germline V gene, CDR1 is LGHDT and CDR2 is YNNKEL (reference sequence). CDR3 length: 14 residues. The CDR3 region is CASSHSDRSYEQYF. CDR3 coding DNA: TGTGCCAGCAGCCATAGCGACAGATCCTACGAGCAGTACTTC.

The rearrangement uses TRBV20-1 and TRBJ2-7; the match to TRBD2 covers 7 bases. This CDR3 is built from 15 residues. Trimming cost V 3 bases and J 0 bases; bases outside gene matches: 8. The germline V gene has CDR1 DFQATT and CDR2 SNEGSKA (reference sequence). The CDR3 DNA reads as TGCAGTGCTAGTGGGCTAGCGGAGAGCTCCTACGAGCAGTACTTC. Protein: CSASGLAESSYEQYF.

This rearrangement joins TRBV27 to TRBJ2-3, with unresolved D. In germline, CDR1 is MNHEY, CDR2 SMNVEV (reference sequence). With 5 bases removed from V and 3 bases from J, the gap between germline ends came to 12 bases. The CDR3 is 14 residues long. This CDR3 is CASSMSPGTDTQYF. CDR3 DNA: TGTGCCAGCAGTATGAGCCCTGGGACAGATACGCAGTATTTT.

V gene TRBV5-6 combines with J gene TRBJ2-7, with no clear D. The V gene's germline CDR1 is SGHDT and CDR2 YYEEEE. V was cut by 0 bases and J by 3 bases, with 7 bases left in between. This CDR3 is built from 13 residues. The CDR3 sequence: CASSLGPFYEQYF. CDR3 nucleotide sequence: TGTGCCAGCAGCTTGGGGCCTTTCTACGAGCAGTACTTC.

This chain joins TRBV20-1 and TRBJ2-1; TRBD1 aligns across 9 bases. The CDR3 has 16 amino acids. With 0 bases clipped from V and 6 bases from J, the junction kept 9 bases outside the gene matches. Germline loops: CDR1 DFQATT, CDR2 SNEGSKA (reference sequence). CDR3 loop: CSARDQTDRGFNEQFF. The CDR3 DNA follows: TGCAGTGCTAGAGATCAGACGGACAGGGGTTTCAATGAGCAGTTCTTC.

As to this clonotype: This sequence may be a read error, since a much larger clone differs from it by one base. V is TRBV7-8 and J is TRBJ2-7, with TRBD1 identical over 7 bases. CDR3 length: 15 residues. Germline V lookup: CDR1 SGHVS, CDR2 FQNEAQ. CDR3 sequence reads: CASSFTGTAYYEQCF. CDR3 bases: TGTGCCAGCAGCTTTACCGGGACAGCCTACTACGAGCAGTGCTTC.

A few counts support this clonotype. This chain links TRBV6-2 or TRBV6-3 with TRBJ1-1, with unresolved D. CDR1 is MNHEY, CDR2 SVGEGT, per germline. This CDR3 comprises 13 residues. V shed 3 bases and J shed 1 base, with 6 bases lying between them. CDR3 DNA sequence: TGTGCCAGCAGTTATTTCGCGAACACTGAAGCTTTCTTT. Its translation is CASSYFANTEAFF.

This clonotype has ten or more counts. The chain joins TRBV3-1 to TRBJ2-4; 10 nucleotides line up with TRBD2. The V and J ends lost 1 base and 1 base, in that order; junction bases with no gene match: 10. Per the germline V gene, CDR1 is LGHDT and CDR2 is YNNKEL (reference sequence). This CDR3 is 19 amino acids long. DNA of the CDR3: TGTGCCAGCAGCCAAGCCCTGACCGGGACTAGCGCTGCCAAAAACATTCAGTACTTC. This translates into CASSQALTGTSAAKNIQYF. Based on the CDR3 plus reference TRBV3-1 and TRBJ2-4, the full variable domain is DTAVSQTPKYLVTQMGNDKSIKCEQNLGHDTMYWYKQDSKKFLKIMFSYNNKELIINETVPNRFSPKSPDKAHLNLHINSLELGDSAVYFCASSQALTGTSAAKNIQYFGAGTRLSVL.

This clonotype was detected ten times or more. The CDR3 DNA is TGCAGCGTTGAAGATGACAGGGGCCACGAGCAGTACTTC. Translating gives CSVEDDRGHEQYF. The chain combines TRBV29-1 with TRBJ2-7; 8 nucleotides match TRBD1. V lost 0 bases and J lost 5; bases outside the gene matches: 3. CDR1 is SQVTM and CDR2 is ANQGSEA in the germline V gene. The CDR3 covers 13 residues.

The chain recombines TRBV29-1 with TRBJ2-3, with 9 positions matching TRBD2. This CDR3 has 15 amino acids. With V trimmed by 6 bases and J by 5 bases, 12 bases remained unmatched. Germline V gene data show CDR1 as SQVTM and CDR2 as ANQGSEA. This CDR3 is CSVDTFSGSGDTQYF. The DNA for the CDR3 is TGCAGCGTGGACACCTTTAGCGGGAGTGGAGATACGCAGTATTTT.

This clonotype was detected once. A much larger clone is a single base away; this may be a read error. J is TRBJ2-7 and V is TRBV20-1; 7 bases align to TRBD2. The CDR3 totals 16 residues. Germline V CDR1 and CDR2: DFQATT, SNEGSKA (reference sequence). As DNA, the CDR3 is TGCTGTGCTAGAGATGTGACGGGGGGATTCTCCTACGAGCAGTACTTC. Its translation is CCARDVTGGFSYEQYF.

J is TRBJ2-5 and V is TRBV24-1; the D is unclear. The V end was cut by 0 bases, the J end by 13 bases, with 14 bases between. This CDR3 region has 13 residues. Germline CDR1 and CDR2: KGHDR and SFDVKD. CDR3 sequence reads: CATSDLSRPRRYF. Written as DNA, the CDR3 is TGTGCCACCAGTGATTTGAGCCGGCCGAGAAGGTACTTC.